This TCR beta chain was profiled in a study of T cell repertoires in cytomegalovirus infection (dated by TCRdb to between 2017 and 2020). Looking at the study overall: Donor HLA type was relevant to the analysis, as public TCR beta signatures indicated carriage of CMV infection together with the matching HLA type.

The listed sequencing device is Illumina HiSeq 1500. In-frame beta chains were kept once TCRdb had trimmed the public reads at Q25 with fastp and called clones with MiXCR. Each entry merges the rows of one CDR3 protein and shows their most common DNA and genes. Recorded for this sample are 350,000 to 500,000 distinct CDR3 sequences; 30% to 40% of them occurred a single time. Roughly an eighth of the sample is in the top ten clones. Findings and caveats that apply to the study as a whole: The ex vivo response was dominated by HLA-C-restricted CMV-specific TCR beta clonotypes, which also provided the single most frequent clonotype in two of eight donors. Carriers of CMV infection plus the relevant HLA type were discriminated by the cumulative frequency of public TCR beta family members in the study cohort and in an independent approximately 400-donor cohort.

Remarks on this clonotype: No antigen is known for it. The input lacks base qualities; no much larger clone sits a single base away.

CDR1 and CDR2, looked up from the germline V gene (reference sequence), are SEHNR and FQNEAQ. Trimming at the junction amounts to 2 bases on V and 4 bases on J, and the germline ends lie 10 bases apart. The CDR3 runs 14 residues from the cysteine to the phenylalanine. The CDR3 DNA has 42 bases and is translated from base 1. The sequence is built from TRBV7-9 and TRBJ2-3; matching of 5 bases hints at TRBD1 as the D gene. Material: PBMCs. This receptor was identified in a human donor in good health (CMV status not recorded). Some clones in this sample may be carry-over from other donors' samples. In nucleotide form, the sequence is TGTGCCAGCAGCTTATCGGCAGGGCCAGATACGCAGTATTTT. Its protein product is CASSLSAGPDTQYF. Reference TRBV7-9 and TRBJ2-3 genes cover what lies past the CDR3, so the full variable domain is DTGVSQNPRHKITKRGQNVTFRCDPISEHNRLYWYRQTLGQGPEFLTYFQNEAQLEKSRLLSDRFSAERPKGSFSTLEIQRTEQGDSAMYLCASSLSAGPDTQYFGPGTRLTVL.